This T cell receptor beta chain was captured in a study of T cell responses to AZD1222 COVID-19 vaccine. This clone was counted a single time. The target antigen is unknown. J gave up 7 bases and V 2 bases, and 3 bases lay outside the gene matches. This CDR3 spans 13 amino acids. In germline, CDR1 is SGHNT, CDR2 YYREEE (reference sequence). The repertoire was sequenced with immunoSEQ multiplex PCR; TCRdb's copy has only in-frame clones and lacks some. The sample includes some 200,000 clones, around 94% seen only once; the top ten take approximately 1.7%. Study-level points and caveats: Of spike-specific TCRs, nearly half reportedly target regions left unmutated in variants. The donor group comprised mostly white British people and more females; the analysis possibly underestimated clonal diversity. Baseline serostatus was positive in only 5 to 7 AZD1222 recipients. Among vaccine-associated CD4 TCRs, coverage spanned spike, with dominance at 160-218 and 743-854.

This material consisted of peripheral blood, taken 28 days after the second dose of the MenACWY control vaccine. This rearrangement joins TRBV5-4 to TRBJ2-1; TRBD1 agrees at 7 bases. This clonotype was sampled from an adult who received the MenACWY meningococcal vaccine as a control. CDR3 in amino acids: CASSFYRGNEQFF. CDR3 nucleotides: TGTGCCAGCAGCTTCTACAGGGGAAATGAGCAGTTCTTC. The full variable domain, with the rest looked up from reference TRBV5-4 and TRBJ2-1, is ETGVTQSPTHLIKTRGQQVTLRCSSQSGHNTVSWYQQALGQGPQFIFQYYREEENGRGNFPPRFSGLQFPNYSSELNVNALELDDSALYLCASSFYRGNEQFFGPGTRLTVL.